This T cell receptor (beta chain) emerged from a study of vaccination effects on CD4 cells after COVID-19. Whole-study context: Sampling occurred a median 72 days post second dose, range 14 to 241. Study-wide findings and caveats: Clones from infection and from vaccination both contracted markedly late after vaccination.

Produced via immunoSEQ multiplex PCR; TCRdb's table is partial and in-frame only. The sample has fewer than 35,000 clones, roughly 81% seen once. The V and J ends lost 5 bases and 0 bases, in that order; junction bases with no gene match: 5. The CDR3 length is 16 residues. Germline values: CDR1 LNHDA, CDR2 SQIVND (reference sequence). ViraFEST assay sequencing came after antigen-specific CD4+ T cells were expanded with viral peptide pools. Culture proceeded for approximately 10 days, and CD4+ T cells were then isolated. BNT162b2 vaccine or mRNA-1273 vaccine was given to participants in two doses. With regard to this clone: What it recognizes is unknown.

The clonotype was recovered from a human donor who received a COVID-19 vaccine. The sample was CD4+ T cells from PBMCs cultured with HCoV-229E spike peptides, taken after COVID-19 vaccination. The chain links TRBV19 to TRBJ1-3; 9 bases align to TRBD1. The CDR3 reads CASSSGTGSSGNTIYF. The DNA of the CDR3 is TGTGCCAGTAGTTCCGGGACAGGGTCCTCTGGAAACACCATATATTTT.